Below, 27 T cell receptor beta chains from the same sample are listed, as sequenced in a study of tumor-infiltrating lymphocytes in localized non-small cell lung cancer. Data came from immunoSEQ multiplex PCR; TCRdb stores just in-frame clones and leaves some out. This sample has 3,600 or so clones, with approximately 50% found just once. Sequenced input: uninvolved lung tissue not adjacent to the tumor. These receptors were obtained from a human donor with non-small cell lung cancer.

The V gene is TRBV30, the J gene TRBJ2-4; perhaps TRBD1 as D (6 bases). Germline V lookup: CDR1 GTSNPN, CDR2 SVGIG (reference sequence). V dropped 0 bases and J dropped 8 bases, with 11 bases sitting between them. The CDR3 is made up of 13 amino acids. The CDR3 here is CAWSVQGSDIQYF. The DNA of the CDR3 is TGTGCCTGGAGTGTGCAGGGGTCGGACATTCAGTACTTC.

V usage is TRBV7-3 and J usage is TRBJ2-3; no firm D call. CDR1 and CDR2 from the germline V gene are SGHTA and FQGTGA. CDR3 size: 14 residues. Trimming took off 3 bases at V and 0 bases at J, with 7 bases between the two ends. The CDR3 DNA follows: TGTGCCAGCAGCTTCCGACCGAGCACAGATACGCAGTATTTT. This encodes CASSFRPSTDTQYF.

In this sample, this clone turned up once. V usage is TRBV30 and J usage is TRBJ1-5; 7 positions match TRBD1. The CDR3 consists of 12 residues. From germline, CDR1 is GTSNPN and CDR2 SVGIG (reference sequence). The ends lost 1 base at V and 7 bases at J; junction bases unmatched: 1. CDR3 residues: CAWSAGGQPQHF. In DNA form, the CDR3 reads TGTGCCTGGAGTGCAGGGGGACAGCCCCAGCATTTT.

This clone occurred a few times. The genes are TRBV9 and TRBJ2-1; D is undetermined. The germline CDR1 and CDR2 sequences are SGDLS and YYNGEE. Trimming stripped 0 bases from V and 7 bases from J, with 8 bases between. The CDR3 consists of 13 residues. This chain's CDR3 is CASSVEVLNEQFF. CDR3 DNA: TGTGCCAGCAGCGTAGAAGTGCTGAATGAGCAGTTCTTC.

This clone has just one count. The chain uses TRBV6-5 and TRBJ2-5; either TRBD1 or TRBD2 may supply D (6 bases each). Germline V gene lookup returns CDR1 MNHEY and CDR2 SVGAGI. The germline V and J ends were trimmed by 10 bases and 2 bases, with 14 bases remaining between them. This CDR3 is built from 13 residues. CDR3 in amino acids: CATGGLGQETQYF. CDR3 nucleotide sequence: TGTGCCACCGGGGGCTTGGGGCAAGAGACCCAGTACTTC.

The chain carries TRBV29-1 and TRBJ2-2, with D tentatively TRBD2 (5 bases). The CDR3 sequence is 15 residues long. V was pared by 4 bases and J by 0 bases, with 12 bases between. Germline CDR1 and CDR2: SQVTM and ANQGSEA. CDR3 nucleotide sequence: TGCAGCGTTGTGCCGGGATCTACGAACACCGGGGAGCTGTTTTTT. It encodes CSVVPGSTNTGELFF.

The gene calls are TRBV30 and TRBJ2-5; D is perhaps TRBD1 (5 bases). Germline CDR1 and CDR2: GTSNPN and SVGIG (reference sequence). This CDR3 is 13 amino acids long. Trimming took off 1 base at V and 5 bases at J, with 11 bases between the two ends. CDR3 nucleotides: TGTGCCTGGAGTGAGGGCAGGGTCGAGACCCAGTACTTC. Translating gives CAWSEGRVETQYF.

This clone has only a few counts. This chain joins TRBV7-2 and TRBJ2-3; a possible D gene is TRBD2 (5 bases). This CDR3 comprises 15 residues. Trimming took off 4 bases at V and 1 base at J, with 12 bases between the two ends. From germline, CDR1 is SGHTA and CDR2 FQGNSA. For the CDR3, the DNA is TGTGCCAGCAGCTCCCTCTTCGGGGGCACAGATACGCAGTATTTT. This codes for CASSSLFGGTDTQYF.

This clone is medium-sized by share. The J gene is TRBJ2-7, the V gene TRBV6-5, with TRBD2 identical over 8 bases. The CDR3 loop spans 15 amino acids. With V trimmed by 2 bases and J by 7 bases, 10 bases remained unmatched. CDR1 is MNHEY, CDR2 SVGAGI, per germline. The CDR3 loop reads CASSYAAAGEGEQYF. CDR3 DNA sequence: TGTGCCAGCAGTTACGCTGCAGCGGGAGAGGGTGAGCAGTACTTC.

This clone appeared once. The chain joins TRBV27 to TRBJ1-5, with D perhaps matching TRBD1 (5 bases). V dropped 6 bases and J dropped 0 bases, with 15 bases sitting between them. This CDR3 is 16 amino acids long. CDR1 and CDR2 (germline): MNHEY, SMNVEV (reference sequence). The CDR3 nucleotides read TGTGCCAGCAGGGTCTTGGGAGGGGATAGCAATCAGCCCCAGCATTTT. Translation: CASRVLGGDSNQPQHF.

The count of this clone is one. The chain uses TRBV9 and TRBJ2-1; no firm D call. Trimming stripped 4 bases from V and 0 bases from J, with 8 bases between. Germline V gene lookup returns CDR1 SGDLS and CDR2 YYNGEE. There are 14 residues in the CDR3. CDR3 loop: CASSPRSSYNEQFF. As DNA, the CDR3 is TGTGCCAGCAGCCCCCGGAGCTCCTACAATGAGCAGTTCTTC.

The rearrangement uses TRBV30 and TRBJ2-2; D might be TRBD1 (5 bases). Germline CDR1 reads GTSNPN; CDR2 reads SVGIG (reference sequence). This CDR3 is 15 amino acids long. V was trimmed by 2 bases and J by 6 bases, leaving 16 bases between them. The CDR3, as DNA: TGTGCCTGGAGTCCCTGGGGCAGGACGGCCGGGGAGCTGTTTTTT. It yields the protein CAWSPWGRTAGELFF.

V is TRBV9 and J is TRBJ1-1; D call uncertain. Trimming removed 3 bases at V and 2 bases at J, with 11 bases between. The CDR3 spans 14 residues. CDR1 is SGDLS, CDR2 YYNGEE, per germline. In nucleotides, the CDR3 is TGTGCCAGCAGCGCACCCCCCCCCAACACTGAAGCTTTCTTT. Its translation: CASSAPPPNTEAFF.

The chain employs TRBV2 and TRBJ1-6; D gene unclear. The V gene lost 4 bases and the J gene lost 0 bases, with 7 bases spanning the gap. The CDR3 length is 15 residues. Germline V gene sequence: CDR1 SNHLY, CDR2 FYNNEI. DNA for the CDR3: TGTGCCAGCAGTGGCGGGAGCTCCTATAATTCACCCCTCCACTTT. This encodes CASSGGSSYNSPLHF.

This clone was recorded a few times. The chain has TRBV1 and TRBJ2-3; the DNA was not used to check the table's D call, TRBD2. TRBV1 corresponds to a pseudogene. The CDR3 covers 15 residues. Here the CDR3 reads CTSSRPGGGTDTQYF. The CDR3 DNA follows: TGCACCAGCAGCCGCCCGGGGGGAGGTACAGATACGCAGTATTTT.

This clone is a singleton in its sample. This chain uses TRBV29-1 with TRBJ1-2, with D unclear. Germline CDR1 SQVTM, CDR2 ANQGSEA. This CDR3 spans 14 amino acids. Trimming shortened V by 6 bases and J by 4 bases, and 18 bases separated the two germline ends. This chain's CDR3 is CSVESTGLGYGYTF. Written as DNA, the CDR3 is TGCAGCGTGGAGAGTACGGGCCTTGGCTATGGCTACACCTTC.

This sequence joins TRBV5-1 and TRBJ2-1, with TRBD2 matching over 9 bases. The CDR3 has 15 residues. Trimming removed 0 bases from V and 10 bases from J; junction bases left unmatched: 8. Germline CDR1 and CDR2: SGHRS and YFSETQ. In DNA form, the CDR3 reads TGCGCCAGCAGCTTGGTCACTAGCGGGTATAACGAGCAGTTCTTC. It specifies CASSLVTSGYNEQFF.

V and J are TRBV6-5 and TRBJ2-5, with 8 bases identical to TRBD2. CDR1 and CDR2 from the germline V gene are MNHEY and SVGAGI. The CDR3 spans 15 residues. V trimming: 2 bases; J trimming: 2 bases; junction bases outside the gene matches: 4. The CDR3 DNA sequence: TGTGCCAGCAGTTACGGGGCGGGGGGTCAAGAGACCCAGTACTTC. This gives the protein CASSYGAGGQETQYF.

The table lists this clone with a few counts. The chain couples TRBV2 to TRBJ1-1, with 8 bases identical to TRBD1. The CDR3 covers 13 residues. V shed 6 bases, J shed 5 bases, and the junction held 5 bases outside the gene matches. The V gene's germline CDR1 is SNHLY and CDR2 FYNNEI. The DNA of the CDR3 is TGTGCCAGCAGCCGGACAGGGTCGACTGAAGCTTTCTTT. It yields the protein CASSRTGSTEAFF.

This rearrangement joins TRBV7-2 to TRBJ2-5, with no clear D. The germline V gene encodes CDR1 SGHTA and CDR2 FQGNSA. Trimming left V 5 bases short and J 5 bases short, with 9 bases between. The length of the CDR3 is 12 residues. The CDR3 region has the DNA TGTGCCAGCAGCCAAACAGCGGAGACCCAGTACTTC. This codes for CASSQTAETQYF.

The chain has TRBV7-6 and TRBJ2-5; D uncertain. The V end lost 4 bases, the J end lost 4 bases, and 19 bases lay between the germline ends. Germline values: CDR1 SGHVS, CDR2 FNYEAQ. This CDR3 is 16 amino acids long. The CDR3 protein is CASSSDYVTARETQYF. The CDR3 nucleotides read TGTGCCAGCAGCTCTGATTACGTCACCGCTCGAGAGACCCAGTACTTC. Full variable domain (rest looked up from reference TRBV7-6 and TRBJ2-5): GAGVSQSPRYKVTKRGQDVALRCDPISGHVSLYWYRQALGQGPEFLTYFNYEAQQDKSGLPNDRFSAERPEGSISTLTIQRTEQRDSAMYRCASSSDYVTARETQYFGPGTRLLVL.

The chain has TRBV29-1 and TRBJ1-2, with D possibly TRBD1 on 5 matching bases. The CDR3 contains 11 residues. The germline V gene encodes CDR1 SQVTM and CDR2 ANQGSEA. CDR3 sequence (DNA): TGCAGTACAAAGGGGTATCACGGCTACACCTTC. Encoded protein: CSTKGYHGYTF.

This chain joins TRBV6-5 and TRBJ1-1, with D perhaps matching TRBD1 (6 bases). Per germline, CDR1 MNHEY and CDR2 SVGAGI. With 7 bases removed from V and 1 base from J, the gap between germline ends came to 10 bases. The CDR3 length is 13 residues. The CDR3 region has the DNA TGTGCCAGCACCCTGACAGGGAACACTGAAGCTTTCTTT. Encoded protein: CASTLTGNTEAFF.

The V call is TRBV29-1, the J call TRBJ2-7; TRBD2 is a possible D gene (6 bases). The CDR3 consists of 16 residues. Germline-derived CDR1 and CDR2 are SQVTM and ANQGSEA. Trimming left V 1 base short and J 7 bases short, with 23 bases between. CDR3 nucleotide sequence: TGCAGCGTTGAAGGTGGCGGGGAAATCAGGTTCGGGGAGCAGTACTTC. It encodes CSVEGGGEIRFGEQYF.

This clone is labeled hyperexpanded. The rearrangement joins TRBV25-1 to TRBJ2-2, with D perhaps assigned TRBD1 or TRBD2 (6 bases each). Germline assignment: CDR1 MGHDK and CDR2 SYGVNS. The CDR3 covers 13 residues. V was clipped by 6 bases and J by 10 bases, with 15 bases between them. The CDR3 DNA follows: TGTGCCAGCAGAGAGGGGGGAGGATTGGAGCTGTTTTTT. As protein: CASREGGGLELFF.

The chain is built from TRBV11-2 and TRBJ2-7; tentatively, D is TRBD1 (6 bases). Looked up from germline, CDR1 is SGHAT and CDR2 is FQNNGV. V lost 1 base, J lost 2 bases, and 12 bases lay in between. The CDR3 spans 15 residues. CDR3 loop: CASSLVDRLTYEQYF. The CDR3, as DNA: TGTGCCAGCAGCTTAGTAGACAGGCTGACCTACGAGCAGTACTTC.

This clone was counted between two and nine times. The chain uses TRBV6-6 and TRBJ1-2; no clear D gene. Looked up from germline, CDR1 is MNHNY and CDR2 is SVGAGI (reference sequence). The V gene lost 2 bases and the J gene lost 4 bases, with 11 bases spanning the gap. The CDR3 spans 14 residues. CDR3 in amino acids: CASSYRTALYGYTF. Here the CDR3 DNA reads TGTGCCAGCAGTTACCGTACAGCCCTCTATGGCTACACCTTC.